This T cell receptor beta chain was retrieved from a study of cytomegalovirus exposure and HLA in healthy donors (dated by TCRdb to about 2017). Regarding the complete study: An earlier analysis of a few hundred of the donors reported about 260 Gb of sequence data and 117 million unique TCR beta sequences obtained from about 200 million T cells. Roughly 300 gigabases of sequencing data and 91 million or so unique TCR sequences made up an early release that covered several hundred HLA-typed donors. Of the approximately 400 genotyped donors, approximately 80% were placed in the genetic ancestry cluster associated with self-reported Caucasian donors. The study aimed to test whether cataloging public T cell receptors could reveal signatures of past pathogen exposure. The T cell repertoires of some 700 subjects were profiled by immunosequencing and related to cytomegalovirus serostatus. A separate validation cohort of more than 100 different subjects was used in addition to the 666-subject first cohort. The study combined high-throughput TCR immunosequencing, statistical association of individual TCRs with disease status, and machine learning to predict cytomegalovirus infection status. To study patterns of TCR occurrence, a later analysis re-analyzed previously published TCR beta repertoires from several hundred donors and added high-resolution HLA genotyping. Rather than using new phenotypic data, the later analysis identified candidate immune exposures from TCR beta sequences and from how often those sequences occurred across donors. An earlier analysis of fewer than 700 of the donors applied high-throughput TCR beta sequencing to assess whether each TCR beta V gene segment acted as functional or pseudogenic. Alongside the repertoire data, information on donor age, sex, ethnicity and CMV serostatus was compiled. In a later genetic analysis, genome-wide SNP genotypes for about 55% of the 666 donors were used, and that subset was treated as a discovery cohort. All discovery cohort repertoires had been generated on a single sequencing platform. Class I and class II HLA loci were covered by the typing at four-digit resolution. The number of typed donors differed by locus: about 620-630 for A, B, C, DRB1 and DQB1; approximately 530 for DQA1; 606 for DPA1; and around 470 for DPB1. About 5 DR-DQ haplotypes were handled as single units for association and clustering, since linkage in the cohort was strong. Across some 400 genotyped donors of the cohort, an average of about 240,000 unique TCR beta nucleotide sequences per donor were sequenced, and 15% to 20% of those sequences were non-productive.

V is pared back by 5 bases and J by 1 base, with 8 bases lying between the germline termini. In the germline V gene, CDR1 corresponds to SGHAT and CDR2 to FQNNGV. Including the terminal cysteine and phenylalanine, the CDR3 comprises 14 residues. Only the CDR3 region is kept as DNA, spanning 42 bases read in frame from base 1. The cohort comprised hundreds of healthy bone marrow donors. At the time of sampling, every cohort member was nominally healthy, though immune exposures that went unrecorded were likely present. The donor was CMV seropositive and was included in the group of almost 300 seropositive cohort members. A peripheral blood sample was provided by each donor, and peripheral blood mononuclear cells were used for TCR beta sequencing. The Qiagen DNeasy Blood Extraction Kit was used to extract genomic DNA from the blood cell samples. Comment on this clone: It lacks a known antigen. No base-level quality is on record; no much larger clone is a single base apart.

Library generation was performed with the immunoSEQ multiplex PCR assay. For the multiplex PCR, a mixture combining 60 forward primers for TCR Vbeta segments and 13 reverse primers for TCR Jbeta segments was used. The CDR3 region of rearranged TCR beta genes was amplified from genomic DNA with a multiplex PCR assay. The Illumina HiSeq System was used to sequence the amplified TCR beta libraries as 87-base-pair reads. The authors processed their data as follows. A later analysis counted tens of millions of unique TCR beta chains across the 700 or so repertoires, and some 11 million of these chains were shared by at least two donors. A nearest-neighbor algorithm error-corrected the raw reads and collapsed the reads into unique sequences, merging closely related sequences to remove PCR and sequencing errors. To assign V, D and J gene segments, CDR3 sequences were aligned to IMGT reference sequences. For a sequence to be retained, a match of at least six nucleotides to both a V gene segment and a J gene segment was required. A rearrangement was called productive if the CDR3 had no stop codons and remained in frame with V and J, and every other rearrangement was called non-productive. CDR3 was defined according to IMGT convention as the region running from the second conserved V-encoded cysteine to the conserved J-encoded phenylalanine. Sequences without an unambiguous match to a single V gene segment were excluded from the earlier analysis of about 600 of the donors. An earlier analysis of almost 600 of the donors classified V segments as functional when productive rearrangements were above 56.7% and as segregating when the standard deviation between donors was above 5%. A statistical classification framework was developed to diagnose cytomegalovirus status using the catalog of TCR beta chain sequences. In a later analysis, TCR nucleotide sequences were compared against IMGT/GENE-DB human TR gene sequences so that V and J genes could be assigned. Using the TCRdist pipeline, a later analysis assigned CDR3 sequences along with most-parsimonious VDJ recombination scenarios. A later analysis defined each TCR beta chain by its CDR3 amino acid sequence plus V-gene family, and excluded reads lacking a unique V-gene family. As a way to deal with suspected cross-contamination and a sequencing artifact, a later analysis dropped 450 to 600 nucleotide sequences that were highly shared and had low generation probability. A later analysis calculated a clonal expansion index for each public chain from normalized within-repertoire ranks of inferred template counts. In a later analysis, generation probabilities were computed using a VDJ recombination model fitted to out-of-frame rearrangements, and the results were checked against IGoR. In a later analysis, hypergeometric tests were used to score TCR-TCR, TCR-HLA and TCR-CMV co-occurrence, with a repertoire-size bias correction applied to TCR pairs. False discovery rates were estimated in a later analysis by permuting HLA or CMV assignments 20 times. In a later analysis, co-occurring TCRs were grouped using DBSCAN, and TCRdist sequence similarity was added for clustering within HLA-allele-positive subsets. Repertoires with fewer than 30,000 or more than 120,000 public chains, plus five repertoires with anomalous nucleotide sharing, were excluded from co-occurrence clustering. TCRdb's version of the immuneACCESS table is confined to in-frame rearrangements and falls short of the full clone set. An unresolved V gene accounts for under half of the shortfall where checked; the remainder is of unknown origin. That table gives V, J and clone size, and the DNA gave D and trimming. Present in this sample are more than 90,000 clones, 77% of which were seen just once. The ten top clones hold around 4.9% of the sample.

General conclusions and limits of the study: V-gene and J-gene trimming of TCR beta chains was associated with a missense DCLRE1C variant in a later genetic analysis, and the association was replicated in an independent cohort. A further reported finding was that TCR beta sequences accurately predicted the HLA-A and HLA-B alleles for most subjects in the first cohort. Across donors, most TCR sequences were observed very rarely, whereas some public TCRs were present in many individuals. In a later analysis, TCR association rates were found to vary across HLA loci, with the most associated TCRs seen for DRB1 alleles and the fewest for HLA-C alleles. Immune exposure information for the cohort was limited to CMV serostatus. An earlier analysis of 450 to 750 of the donors showed that most TCR beta V segments appeared in productive rearrangements either about 87% or about 30% of the time, which broadly matched IMGT annotations. In both the original and validation cohorts, the classifier was reported to diagnose cytomegalovirus status with high specificity and sensitivity. The authors suggested that the approach could potentially be generalized to other disease states and immunological phenotypes. In a later analysis, most CMV-associated TCR beta chains were found to appear HLA-restricted, with HLA associations seemingly driven largely by CMV exposure. In this cohort, only TCR beta chains were sequenced, and detectable features were limited by the absence of alpha or paired-chain data. In a later genetic analysis, fewer N-insertions in productive TCRs were reported among donors in an Asian-associated ancestry cluster than the approximately 710-donor mean. In a later analysis, HLA-associated TCR beta chains were found to be more clonally expanded and to have lower generation probabilities than equally common non-associated chains. Several of the top co-occurrence clusters appeared to be linked to parvovirus B19, influenza, CMV and Epstein-Barr virus, according to a later analysis. Because counts were too low, seventeen rarely observed V segments, including chromosome 9 orphons, were excluded from the earlier analysis of 587 of the donors. Because HLA typing was unavailable for some donors at each locus, only the typed subset was used in association tests. In vitro tests confirmed that three of the cytomegalovirus-associated TCR beta chains recognize cytomegalovirus antigens. Because the 87-base-pair reads could not distinguish some IMGT-functional V segments, including TRBV6-2 and TRBV6-3, those segments were excluded. Correlated functional status among segregating V segments might reflect linkage disequilibrium, but an unknown experimental factor could not be ruled out. A cluster of highly shared sequence variants was judged likely to represent a technical artifact of the sequencing pipeline. At a false discovery rate of 0.05, a later analysis linked fewer than 20,000 TCR beta sequences to specific HLA alleles. Roughly uniform sequencing depth across donors was assumed in presence/absence analyses, although this assumption may not hold. When HLA alleles, especially DR and DQ, strongly co-occurred, attributing TCR associations to individual alleles was difficult. The study gave a list of 150 to 200 TCR beta chains associated with cytomegalovirus.

The origin of this receptor is a man aged 45-65 years in good health and CMV-seropositive. The sequenced sample consisted of PBMCs. Rearrangement joined TRBV11-2 to TRBJ2-2; tentative D gene TRBD2, with 5 bases matching. The DNA sequence is TGTGCCAGCAGCCCCGGGGTGAACACCGGGGAGCTGTTTTTT. The resulting protein is CASSPGVNTGELFF. Supplemented by the reference TRBV11-2 and TRBJ2-2 proteins around the CDR3, the complete variable domain is EAGVAQSPRYKIIEKRQSVAFWCNPISGHATLYWYQQILGQGPKLLIQFQNNGVVDDSQLPKDRFSAERLKGVDSTLKIQPAKLEDSAVYLCASSPGVNTGELFFGEGSRLTVL.